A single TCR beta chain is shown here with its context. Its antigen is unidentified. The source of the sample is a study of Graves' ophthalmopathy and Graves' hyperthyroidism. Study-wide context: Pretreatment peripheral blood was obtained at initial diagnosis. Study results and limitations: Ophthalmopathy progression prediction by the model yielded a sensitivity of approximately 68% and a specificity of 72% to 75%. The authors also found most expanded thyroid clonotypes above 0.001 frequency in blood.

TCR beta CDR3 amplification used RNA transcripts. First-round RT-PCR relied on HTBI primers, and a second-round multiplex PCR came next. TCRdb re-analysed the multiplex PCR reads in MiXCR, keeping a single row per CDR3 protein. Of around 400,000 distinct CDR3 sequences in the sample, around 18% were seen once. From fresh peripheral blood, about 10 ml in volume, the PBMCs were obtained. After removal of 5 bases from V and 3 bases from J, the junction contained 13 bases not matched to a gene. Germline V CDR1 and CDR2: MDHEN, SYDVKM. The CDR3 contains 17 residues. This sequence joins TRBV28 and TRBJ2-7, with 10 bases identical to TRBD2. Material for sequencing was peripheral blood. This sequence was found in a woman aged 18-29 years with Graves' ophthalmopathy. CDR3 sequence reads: CASSTGAGGLAFYEQYF. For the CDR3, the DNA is TGTGCCAGCAGTACAGGGGCTGGGGGACTAGCGTTCTACGAGCAGTACTTC.